This paragraph reports one T cell receptor beta chain. Per the study methods: Quantification of nucleated cells was approximated via reference gene primer amplification. TCRdb's copy holds only in-frame clones and misses some; the assay was immunoSEQ multiplex PCR. Clonal size and the V and J genes are those of that table, whereas D and trimming came from the DNA. The table records around 110,000 clones, almost 85% of them present only once. V was shortened by 7 bases and J by 7 bases, with 9 bases between the two germline ends. This CDR3 has 11 amino acids. This record comes from a study of blood T cell repertoires in COVID-19. Study details: Samples of COVID-19 (acute and convalescent) were obtained from the United States, Italy and Spain. The analysed material was cDNA or gDNA that came from T cells, B-cell-depleted T cells, or PBMCs.

The chain employs TRBV12-3 or TRBV12-4 and TRBJ2-3, with D perhaps matching TRBD2 (5 bases). Material: peripheral blood. The TCR originated in a human donor in a cohort sampled during active COVID-19. The CDR3 protein is CASTSSNTQYF. As DNA, the CDR3 is TGTGCCAGCACCTCTAGCAATACGCAGTATTTT.